This T cell receptor beta chain was sequenced in a study of T-cell reconstitution after alpha-beta-depleted transplantation in children. This clonotype was counted at least ten times. No antigen is known for it. Whole-study findings and limits: At the one-year point after transplant, T-cell counts and TCRbeta diversity were found to come mostly from T cells that had been newly produced. Surviving recipient T cells and thymic progenitors produced the high day-60 TCRbeta diversity seen in some patients. In patients about two months after transplant, alpha-beta T cells reportedly arose from several hundred expanded graft clones.

The CDR3 totals 14 residues. Per germline, CDR1 KGHDR and CDR2 SFDVKD. Trimming pared 4 bases from V and 5 bases from J, leaving 13 bases between. Unique molecular identifiers featured in how the TCRbeta library was prepared. TCRdb reanalysed the PCR reads using MiXCR and keeps one entry per CDR3 protein. The sample contains approximately 15,000 distinct CDR3 sequences, 9.5% to 15% of which appear only once. This TCR derives from a boy under two years old who had a stem cell transplant for Wiskott-Aldrich syndrome, so the T cells may come from the graft donor. The sample was PBMCs, mostly from graft donor cells, taken 180 days after TCRalphabeta/CD19-depleted stem cell transplant. V is TRBV24-1 and J is TRBJ1-2; D may be TRBD1 (6 bases). The CDR3 is CATSDPGVGYGYTF. The DNA of the CDR3 is TGTGCCACCAGTGACCCAGGGGTCGGTTATGGCTACACCTTC.